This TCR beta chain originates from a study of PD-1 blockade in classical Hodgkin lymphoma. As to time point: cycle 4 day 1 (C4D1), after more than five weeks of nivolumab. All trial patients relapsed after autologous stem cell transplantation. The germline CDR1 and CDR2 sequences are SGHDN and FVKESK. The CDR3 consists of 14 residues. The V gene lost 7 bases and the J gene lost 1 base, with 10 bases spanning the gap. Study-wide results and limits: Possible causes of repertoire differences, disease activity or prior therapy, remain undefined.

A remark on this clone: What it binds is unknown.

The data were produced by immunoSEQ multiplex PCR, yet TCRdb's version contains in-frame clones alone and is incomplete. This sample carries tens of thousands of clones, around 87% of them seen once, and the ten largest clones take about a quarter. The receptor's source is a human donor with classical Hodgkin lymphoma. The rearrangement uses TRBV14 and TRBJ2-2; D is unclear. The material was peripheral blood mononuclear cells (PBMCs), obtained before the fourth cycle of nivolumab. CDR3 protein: CASTRVRNTGELFF. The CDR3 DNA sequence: TGTGCCAGCACACGGGTCAGGAACACCGGGGAGCTGTTTTTT.